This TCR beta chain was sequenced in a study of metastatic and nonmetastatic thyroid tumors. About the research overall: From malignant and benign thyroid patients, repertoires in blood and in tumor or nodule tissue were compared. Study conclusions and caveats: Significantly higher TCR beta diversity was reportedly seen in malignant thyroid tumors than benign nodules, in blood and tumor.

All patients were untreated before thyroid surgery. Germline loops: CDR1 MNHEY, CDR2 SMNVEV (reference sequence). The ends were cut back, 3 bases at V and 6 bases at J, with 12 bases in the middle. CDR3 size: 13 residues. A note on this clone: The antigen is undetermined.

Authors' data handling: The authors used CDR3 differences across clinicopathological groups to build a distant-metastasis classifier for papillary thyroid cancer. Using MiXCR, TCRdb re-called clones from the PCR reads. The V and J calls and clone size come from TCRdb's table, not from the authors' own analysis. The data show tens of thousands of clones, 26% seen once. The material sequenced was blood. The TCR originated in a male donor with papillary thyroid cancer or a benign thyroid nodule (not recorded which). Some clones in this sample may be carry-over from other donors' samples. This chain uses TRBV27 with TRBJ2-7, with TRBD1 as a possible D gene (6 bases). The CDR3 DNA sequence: TGTGCCAGCAGTTTTGATGGGGGCGTCGAGCAGTACTTC. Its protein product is CASSFDGGVEQYF.